This TCR beta chain was found in a study of shared clonotypes between healthy human individuals. Clones were sequenced by immunoSEQ multiplex PCR, and TCRdb holds only the in-frame ones, with some missing. The sample includes over a million clones, 95% to 99% of them seen just once. The receptor's source is a man younger than 45 in good health. Sequences were obtained from naive CD4+ T cells sorted from blood. Regarding subset: CD45RA+ positively selected.

CDR3 amino acids: CASSKVPSYEQYF. The CDR3 DNA follows: TGTGCCAGCTCAAAAGTTCCTTCCTACGAGCAGTACTTC. The J gene is TRBJ2-7, the V gene TRBV6-1; D unclear. The germline CDR1 and CDR2 sequences are MNHNS and SASEGT. The germline V and J ends were trimmed by 8 bases and 1 base, with 12 bases remaining between them. The CDR3 totals 13 residues.